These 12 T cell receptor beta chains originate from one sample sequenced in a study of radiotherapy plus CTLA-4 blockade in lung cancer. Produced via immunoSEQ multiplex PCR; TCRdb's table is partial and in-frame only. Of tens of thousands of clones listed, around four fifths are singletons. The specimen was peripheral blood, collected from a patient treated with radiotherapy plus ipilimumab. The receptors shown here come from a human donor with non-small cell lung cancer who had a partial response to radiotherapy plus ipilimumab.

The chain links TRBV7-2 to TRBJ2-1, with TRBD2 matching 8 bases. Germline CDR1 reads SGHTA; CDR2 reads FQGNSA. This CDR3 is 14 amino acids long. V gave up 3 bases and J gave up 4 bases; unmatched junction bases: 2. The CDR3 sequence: CASSFGGGYNEQFF. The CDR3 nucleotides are TGTGCCAGCAGCTTCGGGGGGGGATACAATGAGCAGTTCTTC.

The CDR3 region has the DNA TGTGCCAGCCCCCTTGGGGGCGCGGTAGCGGGGGGAAAAGAGACCCAGTACTTC. Translation gives CASPLGGAVAGGKETQYF. V and J are TRBV6-4 and TRBJ2-5, with 10 bases fitting TRBD2. Germline-derived CDR1 and CDR2 are MRHNA and SNTAGT. CDR3 size: 18 residues. V lost 8 bases, J lost 3 bases, and 18 bases stayed unmatched.

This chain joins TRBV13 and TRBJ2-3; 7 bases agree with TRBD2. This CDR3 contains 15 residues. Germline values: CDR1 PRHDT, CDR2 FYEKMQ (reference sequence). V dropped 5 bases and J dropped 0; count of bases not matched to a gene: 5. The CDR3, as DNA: TGTGCCAGCAGCACGAGGACTAGTAGCACAGATACGCAGTATTTT. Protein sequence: CASSTRTSSTDTQYF.

CDR3 in amino acids: CASSLVERDYNEQFF. The CDR3 coding sequence is TGTGCCAGCAGCTTAGTAGAGAGAGATTACAATGAGCAGTTCTTC. V usage is TRBV7-2 and J usage is TRBJ2-1; the D is unclear. In germline, CDR1 is SGHTA, CDR2 FQGNSA. The germline V and J ends were trimmed by 1 base and 4 bases, with 11 bases remaining between them. This CDR3 is built from 15 residues.

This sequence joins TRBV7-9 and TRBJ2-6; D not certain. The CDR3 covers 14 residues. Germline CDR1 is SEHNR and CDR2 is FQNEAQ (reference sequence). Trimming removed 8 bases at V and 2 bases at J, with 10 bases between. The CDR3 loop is CASRIVTGANVLTF. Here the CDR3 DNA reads TGTGCCAGCCGCATAGTAACTGGGGCCAACGTCCTGACTTTC.

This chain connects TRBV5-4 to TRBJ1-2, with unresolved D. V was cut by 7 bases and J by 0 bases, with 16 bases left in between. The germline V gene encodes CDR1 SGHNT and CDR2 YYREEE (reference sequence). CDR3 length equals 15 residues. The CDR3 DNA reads TGTGCCAGCGGATTGGATCGACACACTAACTATGGCTACACCTTC. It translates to CASGLDRHTNYGYTF.

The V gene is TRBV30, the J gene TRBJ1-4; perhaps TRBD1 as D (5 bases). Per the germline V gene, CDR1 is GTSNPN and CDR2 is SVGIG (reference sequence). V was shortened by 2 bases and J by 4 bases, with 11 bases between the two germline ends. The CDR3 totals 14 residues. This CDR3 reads CAWSSTEFNEKLFF. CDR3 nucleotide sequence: TGTGCCTGGAGTTCGACAGAATTTAATGAAAAACTGTTTTTT. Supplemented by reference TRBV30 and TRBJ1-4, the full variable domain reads SQTIHQWPATLVQPVGSPLSLECTVEGTSNPNLYWYRQAAGRGLQLLFYSVGIGQISSEVPQNLSASRPQDRQFILSSKKLLLSDSGFYLCAWSSTEFNEKLFFGSGTQLSVL.

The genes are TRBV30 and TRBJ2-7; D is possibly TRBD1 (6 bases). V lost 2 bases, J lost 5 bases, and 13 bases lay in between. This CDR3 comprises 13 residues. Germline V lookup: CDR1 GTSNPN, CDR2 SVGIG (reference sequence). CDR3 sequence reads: CAWSRTVSDEQYF. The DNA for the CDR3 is TGTGCCTGGAGTAGGACAGTTTCGGACGAGCAGTACTTC.

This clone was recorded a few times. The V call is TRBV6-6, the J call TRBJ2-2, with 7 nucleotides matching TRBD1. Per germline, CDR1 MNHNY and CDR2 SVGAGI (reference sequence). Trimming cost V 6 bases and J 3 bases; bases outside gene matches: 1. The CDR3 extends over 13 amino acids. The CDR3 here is CASRGTDTGELFF. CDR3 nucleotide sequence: TGTGCCAGCAGAGGGACAGACACCGGGGAGCTGTTTTTT.

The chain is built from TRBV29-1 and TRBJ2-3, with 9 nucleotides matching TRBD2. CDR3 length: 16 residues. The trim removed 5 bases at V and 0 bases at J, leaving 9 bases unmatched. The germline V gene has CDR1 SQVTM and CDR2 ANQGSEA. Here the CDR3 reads CSVWGPSGDSTDTQYF. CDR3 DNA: TGCAGCGTTTGGGGGCCTAGCGGGGATAGCACAGATACGCAGTATTTT.

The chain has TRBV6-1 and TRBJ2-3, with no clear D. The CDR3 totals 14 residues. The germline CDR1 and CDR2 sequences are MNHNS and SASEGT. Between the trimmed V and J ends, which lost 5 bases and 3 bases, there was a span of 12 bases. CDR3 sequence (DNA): TGTGCCAGCAGTTCCCTTGGCGGTACAGATACGCAGTATTTT. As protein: CASSSLGGTDTQYF.

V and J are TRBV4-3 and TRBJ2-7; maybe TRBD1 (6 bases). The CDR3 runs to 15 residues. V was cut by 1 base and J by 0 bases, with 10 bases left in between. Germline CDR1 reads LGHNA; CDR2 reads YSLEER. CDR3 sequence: CASSQVTGSSYEQYF. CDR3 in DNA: TGCGCCAGCAGCCAAGTAACAGGGAGCTCCTACGAGCAGTACTTC.